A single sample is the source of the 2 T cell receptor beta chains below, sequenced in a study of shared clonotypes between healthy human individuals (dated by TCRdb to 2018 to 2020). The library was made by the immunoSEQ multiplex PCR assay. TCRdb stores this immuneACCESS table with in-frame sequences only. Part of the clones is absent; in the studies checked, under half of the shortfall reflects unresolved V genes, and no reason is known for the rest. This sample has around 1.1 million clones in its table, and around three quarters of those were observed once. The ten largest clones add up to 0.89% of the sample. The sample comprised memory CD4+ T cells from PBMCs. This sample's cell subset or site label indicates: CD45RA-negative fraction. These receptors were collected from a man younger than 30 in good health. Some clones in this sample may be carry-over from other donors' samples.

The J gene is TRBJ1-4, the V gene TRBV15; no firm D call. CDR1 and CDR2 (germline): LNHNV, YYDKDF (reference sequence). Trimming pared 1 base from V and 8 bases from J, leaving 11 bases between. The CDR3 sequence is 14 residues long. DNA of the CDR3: TGTGCCACCAGCAGAGTTGGGGAACAGGAAAAACTGTTTTTT. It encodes CATSRVGEQEKLFF. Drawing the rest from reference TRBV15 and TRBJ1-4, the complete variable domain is DAMVIQNPRYQVTQFGKPVTLSCSQTLNHNVMYWYQQKSSQAPKLLFHYYDKDFNNEADTPDNFQSRRPNTSFCFLDIRSPGLGDTAMYLCATSRVGEQEKLFFGSGTQLSVL.

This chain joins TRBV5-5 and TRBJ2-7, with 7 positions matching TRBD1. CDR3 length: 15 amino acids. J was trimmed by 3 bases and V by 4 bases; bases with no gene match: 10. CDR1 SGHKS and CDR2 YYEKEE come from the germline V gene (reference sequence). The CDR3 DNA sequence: TGTGCCAGCAGCACCTCCGGGACAGTAGGCTACGAGCAGTACTTC. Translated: CASSTSGTVGYEQYF.